This T cell receptor (beta chain) was observed in a study of shared clonotypes between healthy human individuals. CDR1 is SNHLY and CDR2 is FYNNEI in the germline V gene. Trimming removed 6 bases from V and 0 bases from J, with 20 bases in between. This CDR3 has 17 amino acids. A note on this clone: Antigen: not known.

The protocol was immunoSEQ multiplex PCR, while the TCRdb copy is restricted to in-frame clones and leaves out a portion. The data show around 2,000,000 clones, approximately 94% seen once. The study's findings and limits: Tissues were not sampled, only blood, and their repertoires likely differ.

Only CD45RO-negative cells positively selected for CCR7 counted as naive CD8 cells, so terminally differentiated effector memory CD45RA+ cells were excluded. The chain joins TRBV2 to TRBJ1-2; D remains ambiguous. Sequencing input: naive CD8+ T cells sorted from blood. This clonotype originated in a man aged 18 to 30 in good health. CDR3 sequence reads: CASSPLRAPRPNYGYTF. The CDR3 DNA is TGTGCCAGCAGCCCACTCCGGGCCCCGCGCCCTAACTATGGCTACACCTTC.